The 2 T cell receptor beta chains below all came from one sample that was sequenced in a study of somatic mutations in cytotoxic T cells in rheumatoid arthritis. The method was immunoSEQ multiplex PCR; TCRdb's version includes in-frame clones alone and lacks a portion of them. The table lists about 4,800 clones, around 90% of them singletons. Sequenced sample: CD8+ T cells sorted from blood. These receptors all stem from a woman in her 50s with rheumatoid arthritis.

The rearrangement links TRBV11-2 to TRBJ2-1; D remains unclear. Germline values: CDR1 SGHAT, CDR2 FQNNGV. This CDR3 is built from 13 residues. V lost 10 bases and J lost 0, with 10 bases in between. The CDR3 DNA sequence: TGTGCCACCGGAGAAAGCTCCTACAATGAGCAGTTCTTC. Translated: CATGESSYNEQFF.

The chain is built from TRBV7-9 and TRBJ2-5; D is undetermined. Trimming shortened V by 1 base and J by 2 bases, and 8 bases separated the two germline ends. The germline V gene encodes CDR1 SEHNR and CDR2 FQNEAQ (reference sequence). The CDR3 is made up of 14 amino acids. The CDR3, as DNA: TGTGCCAGCAGCTTAGGTTCACTACAAGAGACCCAGTACTTC. As protein: CASSLGSLQETQYF.